Listed below are T cell receptor beta chains from one sample, sequenced in a study of blood T cell repertoires in COVID-19. Clones were read by immunoSEQ multiplex PCR, and TCRdb kept only the in-frame ones, dropping some. The data show tens of thousands of clones, about nine tenths seen once. The sample comprised peripheral blood. All receptors come from a human donor in a cohort sampled during active COVID-19. The CDR3 runs from the conserved cysteine through the conserved F or W. A D gene is named only where the DNA matches it firmly. A row's size may be missing; if present it is once, few, many or a size class.

clone size	V gene	D gene	J gene	CDR3 protein	CDR3 DNA
once	TRBV5-4	TRBD2	TRBJ2-7	CASSFELAGASYEQYF	TGTGCCAGCAGCTTTGAACTAGCGGGGGCCTCCTACGAGCAGTACTTC
NA	TRBV6-6	TRBD1	TRBJ1-1	CASSYAQGANTEAFF	TGTGCCAGCAGTTACGCACAGGGGGCGAACACTGAAGCTTTCTTT
NA	TRBV4-1	TRBD1	TRBJ1-2	CASSQSPRDSYGYTF	TGCGCCAGCAGCCAATCACCCCGGGACAGCTATGGCTACACCTTC
medium-sized	TRBV28	TRBD1	TRBJ2-7	CASSSHNRGAYEQYF	TGTGCCAGCAGTTCTCACAACAGGGGGGCCTACGAGCAGTACTTC
NA	TRBV19	NA	TRBJ1-4	CASIETPNNEKLFF	TGTGCCAGTATCGAGACACCCAATAATGAAAAACTGTTTTTT
NA	TRBV13	TRBD2	TRBJ2-2	CASALIAGGSAGELFF	TGTGCCAGCGCATTAATAGCGGGAGGGAGTGCCGGGGAGCTGTTTTTT
NA	TRBV5-8	TRBD1	TRBJ1-3	CASSLDRSWGNTIYF	TGTGCCAGCAGTTTGGACAGGAGCTGGGGAAACACCATATATTTT
NA	TRBV6-5	NA	TRBJ1-1	CASNRVGMNTEAFF	TGTGCCAGCAACCGGGTCGGCATGAACACTGAAGCTTTCTTT
once	TRBV6-5	TRBD1	TRBJ2-3	CASKWTGGTDTQYF	TGTGCCAGCAAATGGACAGGGGGGACAGATACGCAGTATTTT
NA	TRBV7-2	NA	TRBJ1-2	CASSLWLDGYTF	TGTGCCAGCAGCTTATGGCTGGATGGCTACACCTTC
once	TRBV11-2	TRBD2	TRBJ2-7	CASSPLAGGPNEQYF	TGTGCCAGCAGCCCTCTAGCGGGAGGGCCTAACGAGCAGTACTTC
once	TRBV9	NA	TRBJ2-7	CASSSRTSPYEQYF	TGTGCCAGCAGCAGCAGGACAAGCCCCTACGAGCAGTACTTC
once	TRBV12-3/TRBV12-4	NA	TRBJ1-1	CASIRTGGTEAFF	TGTGCCAGCATTAGAACCGGGGGTACTGAAGCTTTCTTT
NA	TRBV15	NA	TRBJ2-2	CATSRITSTGELFF	TGTGCCACCAGCAGAATCACTTCGACCGGGGAGCTGTTTTTT
NA	TRBV27	NA	TRBJ1-4	CASSLTPYRSHNEKLFF	TGTGCCAGCAGTTTAACCCCCTACAGGAGTCATAATGAAAAACTGTTTTTT
few	TRBV7-9	NA	TRBJ1-1	CASSPGTEAFF	TGTGCCAGCAGCCCGGGCACTGAAGCTTTCTTT
NA	TRBV11-3	TRBD2	TRBJ2-1	CASSRETGLARNNEQFF	TGTGCCAGCAGCAGAGAAACCGGACTAGCTAGAAACAATGAGCAGTTCTTC
NA	TRBV7-3	TRBD1	TRBJ2-2	CASSLRGQGAGELFF	TGTGCCAGCAGCTTACGAGGGCAGGGGGCCGGGGAGCTGTTTTTT
NA	TRBV9	TRBD2	TRBJ2-1	CASSATSGTSNEQFF	TGTGCCAGCAGCGCGACTAGCGGGACATCAAATGAGCAGTTCTTC
once	TRBV4-3	NA	TRBJ1-1	CASRPTAEVGTEAFF	TGCGCCAGCAGGCCTACTGCCGAGGTCGGCACTGAAGCTTTCTTT
NA	TRBV10-2	TRBD2	TRBJ2-1	CASSDPGLAGAVNEQFF	TGCGCCAGCAGTGATCCGGGACTAGCGGGAGCTGTGAATGAGCAGTTCTTC
NA	TRBV5-4	TRBD2	TRBJ2-1	CASSLGAGVNNEQFF	TGTGCCAGCAGCTTAGGAGCGGGAGTCAACAATGAGCAGTTCTTC
NA	TRBV19	TRBD1	TRBJ1-5	CASRIRGARTQPQHF	TGTGCCAGTAGGATCAGGGGGGCCCGGACTCAGCCCCAGCATTTT
NA	TRBV2	NA	TRBJ1-5	CAGSAQGSNQPQHF	TGTGCCGGATCCGCGCAGGGTAGCAATCAGCCCCAGCATTTT
NA	TRBV7-3	NA	TRBJ2-7	CASSSQQGGEQYF	TGTGCCAGCAGCTCCCAACAGGGAGGGGAGCAGTACTTC
few	TRBV6-2/TRBV6-3	TRBD1	TRBJ1-2	CASSSTGGGYGYTF	TGTGCCAGCAGTTCTACAGGGGGTGGCTATGGCTACACCTTC
NA	TRBV6-5	TRBD1	TRBJ1-1	CATLRTGNTEAFF	TGTGCCACCCTAAGGACAGGGAACACTGAAGCTTTCTTT
NA	TRBV7-8	TRBD1	TRBJ1-3	CASSTRQGAGNTIYF	TGTGCCAGCAGCACTCGACAGGGGGCTGGAAACACCATATATTTT
once	TRBV9	TRBD2	TRBJ2-3	CASSVYSGRGADTQYF	TGTGCCAGCAGCGTTTATAGCGGGCGCGGCGCAGATACGCAGTATTTT
NA	TRBV19	TRBD2	TRBJ2-1	CASSIREAVEQFF	TGTGCCAGTAGTATCCGGGAGGCGGTTGAGCAGTTCTTC
once	TRBV6-6	NA	TRBJ1-4	CASSYSSTATNEKLFF	TGTGCCAGCAGTTACTCGAGCACAGCAACTAATGAAAAACTGTTTTTT
NA	TRBV6-5	NA	TRBJ1-1	CASSSPVNTEAFF	TGTGCCAGCAGTTCGCCGGTGAACACTGAAGCTTTCTTT
NA	TRBV11-3	TRBD2	TRBJ2-3	CASSLGTSAANTDTQYF	TGTGCCAGCAGCTTAGGGACTAGCGCCGCTAACACAGATACGCAGTATTTT
NA	TRBV13	TRBD1	TRBJ1-3	CASSRTGDGNTIYF	TGTGCCAGCAGTCGGACAGGGGATGGAAACACCATATATTTT
once	TRBV5-1	NA	TRBJ1-6	CASSLFRGSQNSPLHF	TGCGCCAGCAGCTTGTTCAGGGGATCACAAAATTCACCCCTCCACTTT
NA	TRBV6-5	NA	TRBJ2-3	CASSMTPTDTQYF	TGTGCCAGCAGCATGACACCCACAGATACGCAGTATTTT
NA	TRBV5-4	NA	TRBJ1-6	CASSSGGGVSPLHF	TGTGCCAGCAGCTCGGGTGGAGGGGTTTCACCCCTCCACTTT
NA	TRBV4-1	NA	TRBJ2-3	CASSQDRVGDTQYF	TGCGCCAGCAGCCAAGACAGGGTGGGAGATACGCAGTATTTT
NA	TRBV4-1	TRBD2	TRBJ2-1	CASSQDPGLASNEQFF	TGCGCCAGCAGCCAAGATCCGGGACTAGCCTCGAATGAGCAGTTCTTC
NA	TRBV2	TRBD2	TRBJ2-3	CASSRPLTSGATDTQYF	TGTGCCAGCAGCCGACCCTTAACTAGCGGGGCCACAGATACGCAGTATTTT
NA	TRBV7-3	NA	TRBJ2-7	CASSPLSYEQYF	TGTGCCAGCAGCCCCCTATCCTACGAGCAGTACTTC
NA	TRBV4-1	TRBD2	TRBJ2-2	CASSQGGLAGVGTGELFF	TGCGCCAGCAGCCAAGGGGGACTAGCGGGAGTGGGTACCGGGGAGCTGTTTTTT
few	TRBV19	TRBD1	TRBJ1-2	CASRDRGRSDGYTF	TGTGCCAGTAGGGACAGGGGGCGCAGTGACGGCTACACCTTC
NA	TRBV19	TRBD2	TRBJ2-3	CASSQTSGGGVDTQYF	TGTGCCAGTAGCCAAACTAGCGGGGGAGGAGTAGATACGCAGTATTTT
once	TRBV6-5	TRBD1	TRBJ2-7	CASRSDRGHEQYF	TGTGCCAGCAGATCGGACAGGGGGCACGAGCAGTACTTC
NA	TRBV7-3	TRBD1	TRBJ2-2	CASSSRQGANGELFF	TGTGCCAGCAGCTCCCGCCAGGGGGCTAACGGGGAGCTGTTTTTT
NA	TRBV5-4	NA	TRBJ1-3	CASKADRYSGNTIYF	TGTGCCAGCAAAGCGGACCGATACTCTGGAAACACCATATATTTT
few	TRBV5-8	NA	TRBJ1-2	CASSLEVGEYGYTF	TGTGCCAGCAGCTTGGAGGTCGGGGAGTATGGCTACACCTTC
NA	TRBV30	NA	TRBJ2-1	CAWSAAWSSYNEQFF	TGTGCCTGGAGTGCGGCCTGGAGCTCCTACAATGAGCAGTTCTTC
NA	TRBV30	TRBD2	TRBJ2-1	CAWSVALASNEQFF	TGTGCCTGGAGTGTGGCACTAGCGAGTAATGAGCAGTTCTTC
NA	TRBV12-3/TRBV12-4	NA	TRBJ2-7	CASSPRQVYEQYF	TGTGCCAGCAGTCCCCGACAGGTCTACGAGCAGTACTTC
NA	TRBV6-1	NA	TRBJ2-3	CASSEGPGHRTQYF	TGTGCCAGCAGTGAGGGCCCCGGGCACAGGACGCAGTATTTT